One and the same sample provided the 10 T cell receptor beta chains below, sequenced in a study of OX40 agonist ivuxolimab in advanced cancers. Sequencing used immunoSEQ multiplex PCR; TCRdb keeps in-frame clones, though not all of them. This table has roughly 58,000 clones, 77% appearing once. Source: CD4+ or CD8+ T cells sorted from blood, taken in a trial of the OX40 agonist ivuxolimab. The source is an adult with an advanced solid tumor such as melanoma, head and neck, liver or kidney cancer.

V gene TRBV19 combines with J gene TRBJ2-7, with a possible D match to TRBD1 (6 bases). This CDR3 has 14 residues. Germline CDR1 and CDR2: LNHDA and SQIVND (reference sequence). V lost 5 bases, J lost 2 bases, and 13 bases lay in between. Here the CDR3 reads CASSSQDRPYEQYF. The CDR3 nucleotides read TGTGCCAGTAGTTCTCAGGACAGACCCTACGAGCAGTACTTC. Based on the CDR3 plus reference TRBV19 and TRBJ2-7, the full variable domain is DGGITQSPKYLFRKEGQNVTLSCEQNLNHDAMYWYRQDPGQGLRLIYYSQIVNDFQKGDIAEGYSVSREKKESFPLTVTSAQKNPTAFYLCASSSQDRPYEQYFGPGTRLTVT.

The V and J genes are TRBV5-5 and TRBJ2-5; D not certain. The CDR3 loop spans 13 amino acids. Trimming took 5 bases from V and 2 from J, leaving 10 bases between them. Germline loops: CDR1 SGHKS, CDR2 YYEKEE (reference sequence). The chain's CDR3 is CASRMFLQETQYF. In DNA form, the CDR3 reads TGTGCCAGCAGGATGTTTTTACAAGAGACCCAGTACTTC.

The V call is TRBV10-2, the J call TRBJ2-7; 7 bases align to TRBD1. Germline V CDR1 and CDR2: WSHSY, SAAADI. J lost 2 bases, V lost 1 base, and 5 bases had no gene match. The CDR3 is made up of 15 amino acids. The CDR3 is CASSEYGTDPYEQYF. The CDR3 region has the DNA TGCGCCAGCAGTGAGTACGGGACAGATCCCTACGAGCAGTACTTC.

This clone showed up just once. The CDR3, as DNA: TGTGCCAGCAGCAAACAGGGTAGAGACACTGAAGCTTTCTTT. Encoded protein: CASSKQGRDTEAFF. The rearrangement links TRBV9 to TRBJ1-1; maybe TRBD1 (6 bases). This CDR3 spans 14 amino acids. V lost 4 bases to trimming and J lost 3 bases, with 13 bases between them. CDR1 and CDR2 from the germline V gene are SGDLS and YYNGEE.

The chain uses TRBV9 and TRBJ2-5, with a tentative D call TRBD2 (6 bases). The germline CDR1 and CDR2 sequences are SGDLS and YYNGEE. V was cut by 0 bases and J by 4 bases, with 16 bases left in between. The CDR3 is 16 amino acids. Written as DNA, the CDR3 is TGTGCCAGCAGCGTAGGTGGGGGGTCCTGGGGAGAGACCCAGTACTTC. Residues: CASSVGGGSWGETQYF.

The chain couples TRBV9 to TRBJ1-5, with D perhaps TRBD1 (5 bases). Trimming removed 4 bases from V and 6 bases from J, with 17 bases in between. The germline V gene encodes CDR1 SGDLS and CDR2 YYNGEE. The CDR3 spans 15 residues. The CDR3 sequence is CASSRDPEASQPQHF. The CDR3, as DNA: TGTGCCAGCAGCCGGGACCCAGAGGCAAGTCAGCCCCAGCATTTT.

The rearrangement links TRBV27 to TRBJ1-2; a possible D gene is TRBD1 (6 bases). In germline, CDR1 is MNHEY, CDR2 SMNVEV (reference sequence). V lost 5 bases, J lost 2 bases, and 21 bases lay in between. The CDR3 runs 17 residues. In DNA, the CDR3 is TGTGCCAGCAGTGCTCTTGCGACAGGATGGGTGAACTATGGCTACACCTTC. Protein: CASSALATGWVNYGYTF.

The chain links TRBV12-5 to TRBJ2-2; 10 nucleotides agree with TRBD1. With 5 bases clipped from V and 3 bases from J, the junction kept 9 bases outside the gene matches. The germline CDR1 and CDR2 sequences are LGHNT and FRNRAP. This CDR3 comprises 17 residues. The CDR3 DNA sequence: TGTGCTAGTGGTGCCCCGGGACAGGGGAGAGACACCGGGGAGCTGTTTTTT. Encoded protein: CASGAPGQGRDTGELFF.

The chain has TRBV5-1 and TRBJ2-7; D assignment may be TRBD1 or TRBD2 (5 bases each). This CDR3 has 11 residues. Germline loops: CDR1 SGHRS, CDR2 YFSETQ. Trimming shortened V by 5 bases and J by 4 bases, and 7 bases separated the two germline ends. CDR3 loop: CASRGEYEQYF. The CDR3 DNA reads as TGCGCCAGCAGGGGGGAGTACGAGCAGTACTTC.

The rearrangement uses TRBV18 and TRBJ1-1; TRBD1 might be the D (5 bases). From germline, CDR1 is KGHSH and CDR2 LQKENI. This CDR3 comprises 13 residues. V lost 2 bases to trimming and J lost 1 base, with 5 bases between them. In DNA form, the CDR3 reads TGTGCCAGCTCACCAACAGGGAACACTGAAGCTTTCTTT. Protein: CASSPTGNTEAFF.